Each of the 20 T cell receptor beta chains below was sequenced from the same sample in a study of CD8 T cells in ankylosing spondylitis. TCRdb ran MiXCR on the 5' RACE reads and lists one entry per CDR3 protein. The sample contains approximately 340,000 distinct CDR3 sequences, roughly 14% of which appear only once. Source material: blood, either unsorted or a sorted T cell fraction (not recorded which). These receptors originate from a male donor with ankylosing spondylitis or in good health (not recorded which).

This clonotype was found a few times. The V call is TRBV6-5, the J call TRBJ2-5, with 14 bases that match TRBD2. This CDR3 is 18 amino acids long. In germline, CDR1 is MNHEY, CDR2 SVGAGI. The V gene end was trimmed by 0 bases and the J gene end by 4 bases; junction bases not matched to a gene: 7. The CDR3 DNA is TGTGCCAGCAGTTACTCTCCGACTAGCGGGGGGGCTGGAGAGACCCAGTACTTC. Its translation: CASSYSPTSGGAGETQYF.

The chain has TRBV29-1 and TRBJ2-1; D is ambiguous. The germline V gene encodes CDR1 SQVTM and CDR2 ANQGSEA. V was pared by 3 bases and J by 4 bases, with 7 bases between. This CDR3 comprises 12 residues. The CDR3 nucleotides read TGCAGCGTTGACGACGGTTACAATGAGCAGTTCTTC. It codes for CSVDDGYNEQFF.

This clonotype turned up a few times. The chain couples TRBV2 to TRBJ2-2; D could derive from TRBD1 or TRBD2 (5 bases each). Trimming left V 7 bases short and J 5 bases short, with 14 bases between. Germline-derived CDR1 and CDR2 are SNHLY and FYNNEI. The CDR3 has 14 residues. The CDR3 nucleotides are TGTGCCAGCAAATGGGGCGAGGGGACCGGGGAGCTGTTTTTT. Translation: CASKWGEGTGELFF.

This clonotype was seen more than once but under ten times. The genes are TRBV7-2 and TRBJ2-3; 10 nucleotides agree with TRBD1. V was clipped by 2 bases and J by 1 base; unmatched bases: 3. Germline CDR1 is SGHTA and CDR2 is FQGNSA. CDR3 size: 16 residues. This CDR3 is CASSLWGTGGTDTQYF. CDR3 in DNA: TGTGCCAGCAGCTTATGGGGGACAGGGGGCACAGATACGCAGTATTTT.

This clonotype was recorded at least ten times. V is TRBV7-9 and J is TRBJ2-3; 10 positions agree with TRBD2. CDR3 length: 16 amino acids. CDR1 SEHNR and CDR2 FQNEAQ come from the germline V gene (reference sequence). The V and J ends lost 2 bases and 5 bases, in that order; junction bases with no gene match: 7. The CDR3 loop reads CASSLISGGALDTQYF. The CDR3 DNA reads TGTGCCAGCAGCTTAATAAGCGGGGGGGCTTTAGATACGCAGTATTTT.

The chain combines TRBV12-3 or TRBV12-4 with TRBJ2-7, with D tentatively TRBD2 (6 bases). V was shortened by 8 bases and J by 7 bases, with 24 bases between the two germline ends. The CDR3 sequence is 15 residues long. This CDR3 is CASPGEGTHPWEQYF. The DNA for the CDR3 is TGTGCCAGCCCCGGGGAAGGGACTCATCCATGGGAGCAGTACTTC.

This clonotype occurred a few times. This sequence joins TRBV11-2 and TRBJ1-2; TRBD1 might be the D (6 bases). V lost 0 bases and J 6 bases, leaving 11 bases between the germline ends. The CDR3 is made up of 14 amino acids. Germline CDR1 SGHAT, CDR2 FQNNGV. The CDR3: CASSLESQGHGYTF. The CDR3 DNA reads as TGTGCCAGCAGCTTAGAATCACAGGGTCATGGCTACACCTTC.

The J gene is TRBJ2-1, the V gene TRBV12-3 or TRBV12-4; D might be TRBD2 (6 bases). The CDR3 runs 15 residues. Between the trimmed V and J ends, which lost 3 bases and 10 bases, there was a span of 19 bases. CDR3 sequence (DNA): TGTGCCAGCAGTTTGACCGGGGGTAATTCCGGAGAGCAGTTCTTC. It translates to CASSLTGGNSGEQFF.

This clonotype was found a few times. The chain joins TRBV10-3 to TRBJ2-7; 10 nucleotides agree with TRBD2. Germline V gene data show CDR1 as ENHRY and CDR2 as SYGVKD. The CDR3 length is 14 residues. Losses at the gene ends were 5 bases for V and 0 bases for J; bases not matched to a gene: 1. CDR3 in amino acids: CAISSSGSSYEQYF. The CDR3 DNA reads TGTGCCATCAGTTCTAGCGGGAGCTCCTACGAGCAGTACTTC.

This chain joins TRBV12-3 or TRBV12-4 and TRBJ1-1; D is unresolved. The CDR3 consists of 14 residues. Trimming stripped 3 bases from V and 6 bases from J, with 14 bases between. CDR3 sequence: CASSLVPPGAEAFF. The CDR3 DNA follows: TGTGCCAGCAGTTTGGTCCCCCCAGGAGCTGAAGCTTTCTTT.

This clonotype was detected a few times. The chain has TRBV7-9 and TRBJ2-5, with D unresolved. V was shortened by 6 bases and J by 1 base, with 15 bases between the two germline ends. This CDR3 spans 15 amino acids. Germline V gene data show CDR1 as SEHNR and CDR2 as FQNEAQ (reference sequence). The chain's CDR3 is CASRPLGSFQETQYF. CDR3 DNA: TGTGCCAGCAGACCCCTGGGATCGTTCCAAGAGACCCAGTACTTC.

This clonotype was counted a few times. The rearrangement joins TRBV4-2 to TRBJ2-7; D might be TRBD1 (6 bases). The germline gives CDR1 LGHNA, CDR2 YNFKEQ. The CDR3 is 17 amino acids. Trimming took 2 bases from V and 0 from J, leaving 17 bases between them. CDR3 coding DNA: TGTGCCAGCAGCCAAAGGGTGGACAGAATCGACTCCTACGAGCAGTACTTC. Translated, it gives CASSQRVDRIDSYEQYF.

This clonotype was picked up a small number of times. The chain links TRBV9 to TRBJ2-2, with 12 positions matching TRBD2. CDR3 size: 16 residues. Trimming at V came to 4 bases and at J to 5 bases, leaving 6 bases not matched to a gene. CDR1 is SGDLS, CDR2 YYNGEE, per germline. CDR3 amino acids: CASSLRLAGVTGELFF. DNA of the CDR3: TGTGCCAGCAGCCTCCGACTAGCGGGAGTAACCGGGGAGCTGTTTTTT.

The chain has TRBV27 and TRBJ2-7, with TRBD1 matching 10 bases. The CDR3 is 16 residues long. Per the germline V gene, CDR1 is MNHEY and CDR2 is SMNVEV (reference sequence). V lost 5 bases, J lost 2 bases, and 9 bases stayed unmatched. The DNA for the CDR3 is TGTGCCAGCAGTCGGAAACCGGGACAGGGGACCTACGAGCAGTACTTC. This encodes CASSRKPGQGTYEQYF.

This clonotype was found once. The V call is TRBV10-3, the J call TRBJ2-7; the match to TRBD1 covers 10 bases. The germline V gene has CDR1 ENHRY and CDR2 SYGVKD. The CDR3 consists of 15 residues. V shed 2 bases, J shed 1 base, and the junction held 2 bases outside the gene matches. DNA for the CDR3: TGTGCCATCAGTGAGGGGGACAGGGGATCCTACGAGCAGTACTTC. Protein sequence: CAISEGDRGSYEQYF.

V is TRBV5-1 and J is TRBJ2-3; D unclear. The ends were cut back, 5 bases at V and 1 base at J, with 11 bases in the middle. Germline CDR1 reads SGHRS; CDR2 reads YFSETQ. The CDR3 is 14 residues long. The CDR3 DNA reads TGCGCCAGCAGATCGACAACGGGCACAGATACGCAGTATTTT. The encoded protein is CASRSTTGTDTQYF.

This chain connects TRBV12-3 or TRBV12-4 to TRBJ1-2; D remains unclear. V dropped 6 bases and J dropped 4 bases, with 9 bases sitting between them. This CDR3 comprises 12 residues. In nucleotides, the CDR3 is TGTGCCAGCAGGACCCCAGTCTATGGCTACACCTTC. Its translation: CASRTPVYGYTF.

In this sample, this clonotype turned up many times. The chain couples TRBV10-3 to TRBJ1-5; D is perhaps TRBD1 (5 bases). The germline gives CDR1 ENHRY, CDR2 SYGVKD. Trimming left V 3 bases short and J 5 bases short, with 8 bases between. The CDR3 has 13 amino acids. The CDR3 reads CAISDARDQPQHF. In DNA, the CDR3 is TGTGCCATCAGTGATGCCAGGGATCAGCCCCAGCATTTT.

The CDR3 bases are TGTGCCAGCAGCCGTACGGGGACAGCTTATGGCTACACCTTC. Translation: CASSRTGTAYGYTF. V is TRBV5-4 and J is TRBJ1-2, with 7 bases that match TRBD1. Germline V gene data show CDR1 as SGHNT and CDR2 as YYREEE (reference sequence). The CDR3 is 14 residues long. V shed 4 bases and J 5 bases; nucleotides not matched to a gene: 8.

This clonotype was seen many times. This rearrangement joins TRBV5-1 to TRBJ1-1; 7 bases map to TRBD1. The germline CDR1 and CDR2 sequences are SGHRS and YFSETQ. J was trimmed by 6 bases and V by 4 bases; bases with no gene match: 6. The CDR3 totals 13 residues. The CDR3 nucleotides read TGCGCCAGCAGCCCCGGACAGGAGTCTGAAGCTTTCTTT. This translates into CASSPGQESEAFF.